The 15 T cell receptor beta chains listed next were all sequenced from one sample in a study of blood T cell repertoires in COVID-19. TCRdb's table, derived via immunoSEQ multiplex PCR, lists solely in-frame clones and lacks some. The sample holds 55,000 to 75,000 clones, over 80% seen once. Sample: peripheral blood. The source of these receptors is a man aged 50-60 years with active COVID-19.

This clone has more than one count but fewer than ten. The chain links TRBV19 to TRBJ1-5; D is unclear. The CDR3 consists of 16 residues. Germline V gives CDR1 LNHDA, CDR2 SQIVND (reference sequence). The V gene lost 6 bases and the J gene lost 1 base, with 16 bases spanning the gap. The CDR3 DNA sequence: TGTGCCAGTAGGTCCCCCCAGGCTGGGAGCAATCAGCCCCAGCATTTT. Protein product: CASRSPQAGSNQPQHF.

The chain links TRBV9 to TRBJ2-3, with D uncertain. V was trimmed by 1 base and J by 6 bases, leaving 6 bases between them. Per the germline V gene, CDR1 is SGDLS and CDR2 is YYNGEE. The CDR3 has 12 amino acids. CDR3: CASSVNSDTQYF. CDR3 bases: TGTGCCAGCAGCGTAAACTCGGATACGCAGTATTTT.

The chain employs TRBV19 and TRBJ1-1; 8 nucleotides agree with TRBD1. The CDR3 contains 13 residues. From germline, CDR1 is LNHDA and CDR2 SQIVND (reference sequence). V gave up 7 bases and J gave up 4 bases; unmatched junction bases: 5. The CDR3 loop reads CASKTGVSTEAFF. CDR3 nucleotides: TGTGCCAGTAAGACAGGGGTTAGCACTGAAGCTTTCTTT.

This clone was found a few times. The chain employs TRBV5-1 and TRBJ1-5; TRBD1 matches at 7 bases. V lost 5 bases and J lost 1; bases outside the gene matches: 6. CDR1 and CDR2 (germline): SGHRS, YFSETQ. The CDR3 totals 15 residues. The DNA of the CDR3 is TGCGCCAGCAGTAGCCGGGACAGAAGCAATCAGCCCCAGCATTTT. Residues: CASSSRDRSNQPQHF.

J is TRBJ2-3 and V is TRBV9, with a tentative D call TRBD1 (6 bases). The V gene's germline CDR1 is SGDLS and CDR2 YYNGEE. V was clipped by 4 bases and J by 2 bases, with 11 bases between them. This CDR3 has 14 amino acids. CDR3 sequence reads: CASSLDRYTDTQYF. DNA of the CDR3: TGTGCCAGCAGCTTGGACAGATACACAGATACGCAGTATTTT. Supplemented by reference TRBV9 and TRBJ2-3, the full variable domain reads DSGVTQTPKHLITATGQRVTLRCSPRSGDLSVYWYQQSLDQGLQFLIQYYNGEERAKGNILERFSAQQFPDLHSELNLSSLELGDSALYFCASSLDRYTDTQYFGPGTRLTVL.

This clone has just one count. This chain joins TRBV6-5 and TRBJ1-2, with D maybe TRBD1 (5 bases). Germline V lookup: CDR1 MNHEY, CDR2 SVGAGI. This CDR3 spans 13 amino acids. Trimming pared 6 bases from V and 7 bases from J, leaving 15 bases between. The DNA for the CDR3 is TGTGCCAGCAGCCGATTCCCGGGGGGTGGCTACACCTTC. Translating it yields CASSRFPGGGYTF.

The rearrangement uses TRBV28 and TRBJ2-6, with a possible D match to TRBD1 (6 bases). In germline, CDR1 is MDHEN, CDR2 SYDVKM. This CDR3 is built from 16 residues. The germline V and J ends were trimmed by 6 bases and 0 bases, with 12 bases remaining between them. This CDR3 is CASSPDSYSGANVLTF. In DNA, the CDR3 is TGTGCCAGCAGCCCGGACAGCTACTCTGGGGCCAACGTCCTGACTTTC.

V usage is TRBV7-3 and J usage is TRBJ1-1, with 9 nucleotides matching TRBD1. The CDR3 covers 14 residues. Looked up from germline, CDR1 is SGHTA and CDR2 is FQGTGA. V trimming: 5 bases; J trimming: 4 bases; junction bases outside the gene matches: 5. CDR3 protein: CASSLQGAATEAFF. CDR3 DNA sequence: TGTGCCAGCAGCCTACAGGGGGCGGCCACTGAAGCTTTCTTT.

The chain has TRBV9 and TRBJ1-6, with D possibly matching TRBD1 (5 bases). Deletions cut 3 bases from V and 8 bases from J, with 15 bases between. Germline-derived CDR1 and CDR2 are SGDLS and YYNGEE. CDR3 size: 15 residues. The CDR3 is CASSATRGSDSPLHF. The CDR3 DNA sequence: TGTGCCAGCAGCGCTACAAGGGGATCGGATTCACCCCTCCACTTT.

The chain has TRBV27 and TRBJ2-6; D uncertain. The CDR3 extends over 13 amino acids. V lost 8 bases and J 0 bases, leaving 5 bases between the germline ends. Germline CDR1 reads MNHEY; CDR2 reads SMNVEV (reference sequence). CDR3 amino acids: CASRYSGANVLTF. The CDR3 DNA is TGTGCCAGCCGGTACTCTGGGGCCAACGTCCTGACTTTC. Using reference TRBV27 and TRBJ2-6 for the parts outside the CDR3, the full variable domain is EAQVTQNPRYLITVTGKKLTVTCSQNMNHEYMSWYRQDPGLGLRQIYYSMNVEVTDKGDVPEGYKVSRKEKRNFPLILESPSPNQTSLYFCASRYSGANVLTFGAGSRLTVL.

The CDR3 bases are TGTGCCAGCAGTCCGGAGAGCCGGGATGGCTACACCTTC. Translation: CASSPESRDGYTF. The chain has TRBV6-5 and TRBJ1-2; D is undetermined. The CDR3 is made up of 13 amino acids. Germline CDR1 MNHEY, CDR2 SVGAGI. The germline V and J ends were trimmed by 5 bases and 6 bases, with 13 bases remaining between them.

This clone was seen once. The CDR3 here is CASSTLSGTEAFF. For the CDR3, the DNA is TGTGCCAGCAGTACGTTGAGCGGCACTGAAGCTTTCTTT. This chain connects TRBV6-4 to TRBJ1-1, with D hard to call. From germline, CDR1 is MRHNA and CDR2 SNTAGT. Trimming stripped 5 bases from V and 4 bases from J, with 11 bases between. This CDR3 has 13 amino acids.

The chain joins TRBV10-3 to TRBJ2-5; tentatively, D is TRBD1 (6 bases). This CDR3 region has 13 residues. Germline CDR1 ENHRY, CDR2 SYGVKD. Trimming removed 4 bases from V and 1 base from J, with 7 bases in between. CDR3 region: CAISGQVQETQYF. The CDR3 bases are TGTGCCATCAGTGGACAGGTCCAAGAGACCCAGTACTTC.

V is TRBV28 and J is TRBJ2-3, with D perhaps matching TRBD1 (6 bases). Germline CDR1 is MDHEN and CDR2 is SYDVKM. CDR3 size: 15 residues. Trimming pared 3 bases from V and 1 base from J, leaving 11 bases between. CDR3 coding DNA: TGTGCCAGCAGTTTGCCAGGACAGCGCACAGATACGCAGTATTTT. It yields the protein CASSLPGQRTDTQYF.

The chain combines TRBV11-2 with TRBJ2-3, with TRBD1 as a possible D gene (6 bases). This CDR3 comprises 16 residues. The germline gives CDR1 SGHAT, CDR2 FQNNGV. Trimming took 3 bases from V and 0 from J, leaving 13 bases between them. CDR3 region: CASSFVGTRSTDTQYF. CDR3 bases: TGTGCCAGCAGCTTCGTTGGGACACGCAGCACAGATACGCAGTATTTT. The full variable domain, with the rest looked up from reference TRBV11-2 and TRBJ2-3, is EAGVAQSPRYKIIEKRQSVAFWCNPISGHATLYWYQQILGQGPKLLIQFQNNGVVDDSQLPKDRFSAERLKGVDSTLKIQPAKLEDSAVYLCASSFVGTRSTDTQYFGPGTRLTVL.